This T cell receptor beta chain was retrieved from a study of response to subunit inactivated influenza vaccine. Only a few counts were recorded for this clonotype. The target antigen is unknown. Study-wide findings and caveats: It was the authors' suggestion that each seasonal influenza vaccination recruits few new T cells.

V was clipped by 3 bases and J by 3 bases, with 11 bases between them. The CDR3 runs 14 residues. One entry per CDR3 protein, called by TCRdb with MiXCR from the RT-PCR reads. The sample yields about half a million distinct CDR3 sequences, less than 10% seen once. This chain uses TRBV12-3 or TRBV12-4 with TRBJ2-5, with D unclear. The sequencing used PBMCs from blood, collected about 24 months after vaccination. The source is a man between 50 and 69 years old who received an inactivated influenza vaccine. This CDR3 is CASSFGQVKETQYF. The CDR3 coding sequence is TGTGCCAGCAGTTTTGGGCAGGTTAAAGAGACCCAGTACTTC.